Listed below are T cell receptor beta chains from one sample, sequenced in a study of blood T cell repertoires in COVID-19. Only in-frame clones appear in the TCRdb table, and some are missing; sequencing was by immunoSEQ multiplex PCR. The table shows about 220,000 clones, with approximately 82% occurring only once. Source material: PBMCs or T cells enriched from blood (not recorded which). Receptors were obtained from a man aged 40-55 years who had recovered from COVID-19. Each CDR3 is given with its conserved first and last residue. D genes are given only for firm matches. Not all rows give a size; the values are once, few, many and, for expanded clones, a class.

J gene: TRBJ2-3; D gene: .; V gene: TRBV9; clone size: .; CDR3 DNA: TGTGCCAGCAGCGTAGAGGGGACTCCGGTCGACACGCAGTATTTT; CDR3 protein: CASSVEGTPVDTQYF
J gene: TRBJ1-1; D gene: .; V gene: TRBV11-3; clone size: .; CDR3 DNA: TGTGCCAGCAGCTTTTCCGGACAGTCGAACACTGAAGCTTTCTTT; CDR3 protein: CASSFSGQSNTEAFF
J gene: TRBJ2-3; D gene: TRBD2; V gene: TRBV6-5; clone size: .; CDR3 DNA: TGTGCCAGCAGCCCAGGACTAGCGAGGACAGATACGCAGTATTTT; CDR3 protein: CASSPGLARTDTQYF
J gene: TRBJ1-1; D gene: .; V gene: TRBV3-1/TRBV3-2; clone size: .; CDR3 DNA: TGTGCCAGCAGCCCCCCAGGGCTGGGGACTGAAGCTTTCTTT; CDR3 protein: CASSPPGLGTEAFF
J gene: TRBJ1-2; D gene: TRBD1; V gene: TRBV10-3; clone size: .; CDR3 DNA: TGTGCCAGCAATGAAGGCGTCCTAATTCAGGGGGCTGGAGGCTACACCTTC; CDR3 protein: CASNEGVLIQGAGGYTF
J gene: TRBJ1-1; D gene: .; V gene: TRBV9; clone size: .; CDR3 DNA: TGTGCCAGCAGCGTAGGGTGGGCAGGGGCGAACACTGAAGCTTTCTTT; CDR3 protein: CASSVGWAGANTEAFF
J gene: TRBJ2-3; D gene: .; V gene: TRBV18; clone size: .; CDR3 DNA: TGTGCCAGCTCACCCTTGGCTCCCCCAGATACGCAGTATTTT; CDR3 protein: CASSPLAPPDTQYF
J gene: TRBJ2-5; D gene: TRBD1; V gene: TRBV7-3; clone size: .; CDR3 DNA: TGTGCCAGCAGCCTACGGCAGGGGGCCGGGACCCAGTACTTC; CDR3 protein: CASSLRQGAGTQYF
J gene: TRBJ1-2; D gene: TRBD1; V gene: TRBV7-9; clone size: few; CDR3 DNA: TGTGCCAGCAGCTCATCTCCGGGACAGGGCGTTTATGGCTACACCTTC; CDR3 protein: CASSSSPGQGVYGYTF
J gene: TRBJ2-1; D gene: .; V gene: TRBV11-1; clone size: .; CDR3 DNA: TGTGCCAGCAGCTCCCATGGGGGCAGGGAGCAGTTCTTC; CDR3 protein: CASSSHGGREQFF
J gene: TRBJ2-5; D gene: TRBD1; V gene: TRBV5-1; clone size: .; CDR3 DNA: TGCGCCAGCAGCTTGGGACAGGGGGCGACACGAGAGACCCAGTACTTC; CDR3 protein: CASSLGQGATRETQYF
J gene: TRBJ1-5; D gene: TRBD1; V gene: TRBV2; clone size: .; CDR3 DNA: TGTGCCAGCAGTGTACAGGGGGCAGGGTATCAGCCCCAGCATTTT; CDR3 protein: CASSVQGAGYQPQHF
J gene: TRBJ1-2; D gene: .; V gene: TRBV6-2/TRBV6-3; clone size: .; CDR3 DNA: TGTGCCAGCAGCCCTCGGACACTCGGAGAGACTAACTATGGCTACACCTTC; CDR3 protein: CASSPRTLGETNYGYTF
J gene: TRBJ2-7; D gene: .; V gene: TRBV7-9; clone size: once; CDR3 DNA: TGTGCCAGCAGCTTGGGCACTTACTACGAGCAGTACTTC; CDR3 protein: CASSLGTYYEQYF
J gene: TRBJ2-5; D gene: TRBD2; V gene: TRBV5-1; clone size: .; CDR3 DNA: TGCGCCAGCAGCCGAAGCGGGAGGTTGGAGACCCAGTACTTC; CDR3 protein: CASSRSGRLETQYF
J gene: TRBJ2-1; D gene: TRBD1; V gene: TRBV15; clone size: .; CDR3 DNA: TGTGCCACCAGCAGGGGGACAGGGGCCAATGAGCAGTTCTTC; CDR3 protein: CATSRGTGANEQFF
J gene: TRBJ1-1; D gene: .; V gene: TRBV24-1; clone size: once; CDR3 DNA: TGTGCCACCAGTGACCCAGGGGCAGGAGACACTGAAGCTTTCTTT; CDR3 protein: CATSDPGAGDTEAFF
J gene: TRBJ1-2; D gene: .; V gene: TRBV4-1; clone size: .; CDR3 DNA: TGCGCCAGCAGCCAACCTTATGAGGGTCGAAGGACCTATGGCTACACCTTC; CDR3 protein: CASSQPYEGRRTYGYTF
J gene: TRBJ2-7; D gene: TRBD1; V gene: TRBV28; clone size: .; CDR3 DNA: TGTGCCAGCCTGGACAGGGTGTACGAGCAGTACTTC; CDR3 protein: CASLDRVYEQYF
J gene: TRBJ2-7; D gene: TRBD1; V gene: TRBV2; clone size: .; CDR3 DNA: TGTGCCAGCACTCTTCAAAGGCAGGGGGCTTCCCGGGAGCAGTACTTC; CDR3 protein: CASTLQRQGASREQYF
J gene: TRBJ1-5; D gene: TRBD1; V gene: TRBV24-1; clone size: few; CDR3 DNA: TGTGCCACCAGTGATTTCCCCTCGGACAGGTCTTCTTATAGCAATCAGCCCCAGCATTTT; CDR3 protein: CATSDFPSDRSSYSNQPQHF
J gene: TRBJ1-6; D gene: .; V gene: TRBV19; clone size: few; CDR3 DNA: TGTGCCAGTAGTATCAGCGTTCCCAGCTCCTATAATTCACCCCTCCACTTT; CDR3 protein: CASSISVPSSYNSPLHF
J gene: TRBJ2-5; D gene: TRBD2; V gene: TRBV15; clone size: .; CDR3 DNA: TGTGCCACCAGCAGAGATCGGCTAGCGGGCATCCAAGAGACCCAGTACTTC; CDR3 protein: CATSRDRLAGIQETQYF
J gene: TRBJ2-7; D gene: .; V gene: TRBV12-3/TRBV12-4; clone size: few; CDR3 DNA: TGTGCCAGCAGAAGAACAGGGATATACGAGCAGTACTTC; CDR3 protein: CASRRTGIYEQYF
J gene: TRBJ2-5; D gene: TRBD2; V gene: TRBV5-1; clone size: .; CDR3 DNA: TGCGCCAGCAGCCCCCGACTAGCGGGAGAAGGGGAGACCCAGTACTTC; CDR3 protein: CASSPRLAGEGETQYF
J gene: TRBJ2-7; D gene: .; V gene: TRBV11-2; clone size: once; CDR3 DNA: TGTGCCAGCAGCTCCGACCCGCCGGGGGAGCAGTACTTC; CDR3 protein: CASSSDPPGEQYF
J gene: TRBJ1-1; D gene: .; V gene: TRBV28; clone size: few; CDR3 DNA: TGTGCCAGCAGTCCATTCGGGCAGGGCTACACTGAAGCTTTCTTT; CDR3 protein: CASSPFGQGYTEAFF